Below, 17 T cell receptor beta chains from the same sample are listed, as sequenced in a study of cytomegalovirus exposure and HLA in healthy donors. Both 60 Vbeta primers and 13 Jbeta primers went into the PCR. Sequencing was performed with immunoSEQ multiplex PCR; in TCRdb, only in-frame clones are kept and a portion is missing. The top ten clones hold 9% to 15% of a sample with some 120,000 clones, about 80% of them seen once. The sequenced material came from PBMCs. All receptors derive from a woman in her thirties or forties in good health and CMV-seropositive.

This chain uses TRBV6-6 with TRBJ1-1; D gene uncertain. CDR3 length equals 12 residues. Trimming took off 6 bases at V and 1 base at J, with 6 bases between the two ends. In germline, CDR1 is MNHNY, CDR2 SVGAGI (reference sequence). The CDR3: CASRGANTEAFF. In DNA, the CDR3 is TGTGCCAGCAGGGGAGCGAACACTGAAGCTTTCTTT.

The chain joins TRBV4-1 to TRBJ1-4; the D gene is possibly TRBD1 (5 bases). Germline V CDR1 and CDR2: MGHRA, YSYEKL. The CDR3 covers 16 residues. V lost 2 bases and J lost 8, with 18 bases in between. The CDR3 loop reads CASSQIPRTTVEKLFF. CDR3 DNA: TGCGCCAGCAGCCAAATACCCCGCACGACAGTGGAAAAACTGTTTTTT.

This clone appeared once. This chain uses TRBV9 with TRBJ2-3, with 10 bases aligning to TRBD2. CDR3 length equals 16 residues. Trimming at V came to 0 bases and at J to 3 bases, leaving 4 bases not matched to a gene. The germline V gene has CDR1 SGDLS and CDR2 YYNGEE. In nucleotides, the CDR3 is TGTGCCAGCAGCGTAGGAACTAGCGGGATAACAGATACGCAGTATTTT. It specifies CASSVGTSGITDTQYF.

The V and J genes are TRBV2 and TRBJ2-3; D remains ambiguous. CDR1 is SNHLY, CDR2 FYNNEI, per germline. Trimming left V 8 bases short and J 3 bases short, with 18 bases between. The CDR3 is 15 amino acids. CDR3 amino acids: CASRRRWLRTDTQYF. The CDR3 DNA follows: TGTGCCAGCCGAAGGAGATGGTTGAGGACAGATACGCAGTATTTT.

The CDR3 loop is CASSLALFVVREAFF. The CDR3 DNA follows: TGTGCCAGCAGCTTAGCGCTATTTGTTGTGCGAGAAGCTTTCTTT. The genes are TRBV7-9 and TRBJ1-1; no clear D. Germline CDR1 is SEHNR and CDR2 is FQNEAQ (reference sequence). This CDR3 comprises 15 residues. V was pared by 0 bases and J by 8 bases, with 16 bases between. Drawing the rest from reference TRBV7-9 and TRBJ1-1, the complete variable domain is DTGVSQNPRHKITKRGQNVTFRCDPISEHNRLYWYRQTLGQGPEFLTYFQNEAQLEKSRLLSDRFSAERPKGSFSTLEIQRTEQGDSAMYLCASSLALFVVREAFFGQGTRLTVV.

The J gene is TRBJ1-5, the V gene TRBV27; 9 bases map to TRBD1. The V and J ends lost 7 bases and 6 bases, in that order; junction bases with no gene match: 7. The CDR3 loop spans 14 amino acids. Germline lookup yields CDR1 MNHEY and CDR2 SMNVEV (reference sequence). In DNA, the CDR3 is TGTGCCAGCAAGAATACAGGGGGCCTTCAGCCCCAGCATTTT. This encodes CASKNTGGLQPQHF.

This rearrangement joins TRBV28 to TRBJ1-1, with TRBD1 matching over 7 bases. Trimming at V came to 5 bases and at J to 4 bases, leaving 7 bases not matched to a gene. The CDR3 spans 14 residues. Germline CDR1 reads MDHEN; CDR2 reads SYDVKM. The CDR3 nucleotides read TGTGCCAGCAGTGCGCATTACAGGGGCACTGAAGCTTTCTTT. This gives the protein CASSAHYRGTEAFF.

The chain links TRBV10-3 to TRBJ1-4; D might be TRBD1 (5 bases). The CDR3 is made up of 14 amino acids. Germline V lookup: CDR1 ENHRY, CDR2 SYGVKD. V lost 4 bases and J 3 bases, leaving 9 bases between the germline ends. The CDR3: CAISAGEPNEKLFF. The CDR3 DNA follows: TGTGCCATCAGTGCGGGGGAGCCTAATGAAAAACTGTTTTTT.

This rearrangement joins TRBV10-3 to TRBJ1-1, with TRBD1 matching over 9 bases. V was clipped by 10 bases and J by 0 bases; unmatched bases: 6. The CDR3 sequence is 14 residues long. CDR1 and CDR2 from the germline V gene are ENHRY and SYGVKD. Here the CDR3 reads CATRTGALNTEAFF. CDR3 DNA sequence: TGTGCCACCCGGACAGGGGCTTTGAACACTGAAGCTTTCTTT.

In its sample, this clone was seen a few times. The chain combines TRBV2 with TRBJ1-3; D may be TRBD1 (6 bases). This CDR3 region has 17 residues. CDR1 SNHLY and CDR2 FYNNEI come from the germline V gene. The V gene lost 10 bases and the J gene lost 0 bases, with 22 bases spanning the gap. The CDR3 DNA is TGTGCCACCTTTAGACAGGCCCGACTTAACTCTGGAAACACCATATATTTT. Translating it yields CATFRQARLNSGNTIYF.

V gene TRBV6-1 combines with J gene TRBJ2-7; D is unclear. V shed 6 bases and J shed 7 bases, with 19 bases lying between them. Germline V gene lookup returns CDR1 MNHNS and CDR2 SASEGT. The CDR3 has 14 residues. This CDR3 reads CASRAGSVKFEQYF. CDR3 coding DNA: TGTGCCAGCAGGGCTGGCTCCGTAAAATTTGAGCAGTACTTC.

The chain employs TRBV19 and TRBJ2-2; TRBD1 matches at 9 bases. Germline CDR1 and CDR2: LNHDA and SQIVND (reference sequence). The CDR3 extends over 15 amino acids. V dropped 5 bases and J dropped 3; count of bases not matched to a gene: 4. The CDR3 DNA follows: TGTGCCAGTAGTTCCGGACAGGGGTACACCGGGGAGCTGTTTTTT. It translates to CASSSGQGYTGELFF.

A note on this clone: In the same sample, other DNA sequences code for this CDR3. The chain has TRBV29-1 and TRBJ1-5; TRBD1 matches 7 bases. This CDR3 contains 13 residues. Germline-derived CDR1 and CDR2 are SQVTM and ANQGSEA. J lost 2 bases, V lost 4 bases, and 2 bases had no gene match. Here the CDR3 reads CSVGQGGNQPQHF. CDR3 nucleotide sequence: TGCAGCGTTGGACAGGGTGGCAATCAGCCCCAGCATTTT.

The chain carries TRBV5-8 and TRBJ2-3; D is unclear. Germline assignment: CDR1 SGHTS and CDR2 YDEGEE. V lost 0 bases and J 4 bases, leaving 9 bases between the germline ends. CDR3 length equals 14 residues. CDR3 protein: CASSLAGFSDTQYF. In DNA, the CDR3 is TGTGCCAGCAGCTTGGCCGGGTTCTCAGATACGCAGTATTTT.

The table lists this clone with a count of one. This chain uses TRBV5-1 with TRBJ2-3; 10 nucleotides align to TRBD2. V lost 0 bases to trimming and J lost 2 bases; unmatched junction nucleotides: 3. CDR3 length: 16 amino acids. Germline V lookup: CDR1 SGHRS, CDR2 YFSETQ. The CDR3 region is CASSLETSGITDTQYF. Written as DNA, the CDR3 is TGCGCCAGCAGCTTGGAAACTAGCGGGATCACAGATACGCAGTATTTT.

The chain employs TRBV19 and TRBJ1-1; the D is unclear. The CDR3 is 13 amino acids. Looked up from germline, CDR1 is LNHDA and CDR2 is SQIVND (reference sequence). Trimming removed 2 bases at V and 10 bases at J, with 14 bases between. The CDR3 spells CASSILSGRGAFF. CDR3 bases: TGTGCCAGTAGTATACTTTCGGGCCGGGGAGCTTTCTTT.

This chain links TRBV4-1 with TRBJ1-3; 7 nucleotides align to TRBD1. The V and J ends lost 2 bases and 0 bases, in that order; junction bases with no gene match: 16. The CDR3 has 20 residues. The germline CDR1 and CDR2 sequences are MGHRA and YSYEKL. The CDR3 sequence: CASSQWYVTGKGFSGNTIYF. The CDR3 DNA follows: TGCGCCAGCAGCCAATGGTATGTGACAGGGAAGGGCTTCTCTGGAAACACCATATATTTT.